This paragraph covers one T cell receptor (beta chain) sequence. Its antigen is unidentified. The CDR3 contains 17 residues. Germline loops: CDR1 SGHNT, CDR2 YYREEE (reference sequence). V shed 4 bases, J shed 1 base, and the junction held 6 bases outside the gene matches. These data belong to a study of memory CD4+ T cells and cytomegalovirus serostatus. Points from the study as a whole: Suggested: most of the CMV-linked TCR signature lies in CD4+ memory cells. Of approximately 160 reported CMV TCRbeta sequences, about 70 were found in memory CD4+ repertoires.

The repertoire was sequenced with immunoSEQ multiplex PCR; TCRdb's copy has only in-frame clones and lacks some. This sample yields about 56,000 clones, of which about 80% are seen a single time; around 2.5% belongs to the top ten. The sort gate was single viable CD3+CD4+CD8-CD45RO+ cells for memory CD4+ T cells. Serostatus was set by detecting CMV pp150, pp28, p38, p52 IgG. The J gene is TRBJ2-5, the V gene TRBV5-4; 14 positions agree with TRBD2. This sequence was found in an adult in good health and CMV-seropositive. Sequenced sample: memory CD4+ T cells from blood. The CDR3 spells CASSPTSGRAGQETQYF. CDR3 nucleotides: TGTGCCAGCAGCCCGACTAGCGGGAGGGCCGGCCAAGAGACCCAGTACTTC.